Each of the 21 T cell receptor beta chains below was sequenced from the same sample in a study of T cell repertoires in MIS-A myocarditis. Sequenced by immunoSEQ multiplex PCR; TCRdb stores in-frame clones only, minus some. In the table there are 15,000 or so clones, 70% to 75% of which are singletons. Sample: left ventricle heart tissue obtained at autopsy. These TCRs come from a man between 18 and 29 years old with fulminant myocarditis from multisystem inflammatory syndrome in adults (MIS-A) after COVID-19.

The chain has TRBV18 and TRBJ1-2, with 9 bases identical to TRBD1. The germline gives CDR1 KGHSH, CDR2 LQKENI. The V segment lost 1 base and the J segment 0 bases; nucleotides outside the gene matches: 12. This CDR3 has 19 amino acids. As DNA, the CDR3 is TGTGCCAGCTCACCACGCTTTGAAAGGACAGGGGAGGCTAACTATGGCTACACCTTC. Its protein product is CASSPRFERTGEANYGYTF.

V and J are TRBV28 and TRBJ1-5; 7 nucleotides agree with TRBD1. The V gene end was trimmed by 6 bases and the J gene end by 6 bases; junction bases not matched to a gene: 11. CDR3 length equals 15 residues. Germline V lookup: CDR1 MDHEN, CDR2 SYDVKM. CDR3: CASSVGGGGTQPQHF. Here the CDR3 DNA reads TGTGCCAGCAGCGTCGGGGGAGGGGGCACTCAGCCCCAGCATTTT.

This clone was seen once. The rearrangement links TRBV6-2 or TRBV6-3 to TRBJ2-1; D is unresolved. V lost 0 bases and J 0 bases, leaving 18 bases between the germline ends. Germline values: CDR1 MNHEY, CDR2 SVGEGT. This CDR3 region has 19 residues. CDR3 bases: TGTGCCAGCAGTTACTCCCCTATCCCTTTGCCCAGCTCCTACAATGAGCAGTTCTTC. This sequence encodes CASSYSPIPLPSSYNEQFF.

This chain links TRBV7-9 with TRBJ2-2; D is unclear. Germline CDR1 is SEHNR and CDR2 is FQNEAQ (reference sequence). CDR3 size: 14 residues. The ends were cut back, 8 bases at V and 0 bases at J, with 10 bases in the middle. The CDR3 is CASELAANTGELFF. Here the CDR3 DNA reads TGTGCCAGCGAGTTGGCGGCGAACACCGGGGAGCTGTTTTTT.

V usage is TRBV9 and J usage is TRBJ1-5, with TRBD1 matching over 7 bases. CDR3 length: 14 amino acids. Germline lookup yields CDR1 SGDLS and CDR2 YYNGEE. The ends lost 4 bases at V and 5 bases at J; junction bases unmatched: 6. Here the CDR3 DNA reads TGTGCCAGCAGCCCGACAGGGAGGGATCAGCCCCAGCATTTT. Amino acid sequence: CASSPTGRDQPQHF.

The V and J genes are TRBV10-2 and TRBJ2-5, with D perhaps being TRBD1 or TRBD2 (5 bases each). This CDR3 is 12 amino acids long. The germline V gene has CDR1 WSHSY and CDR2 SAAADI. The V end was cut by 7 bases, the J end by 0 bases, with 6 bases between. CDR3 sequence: CASMGDQETQYF. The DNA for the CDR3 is TGCGCCAGCATGGGGGACCAAGAGACCCAGTACTTC.

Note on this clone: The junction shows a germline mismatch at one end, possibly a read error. DNA for the CDR3: TGTGCTAGCAGCTTAGATGGGGGGAGCTCCTACAATGAGCAGTTCTTC. This sequence encodes CASSLDGGSSYNEQFF. The V gene is TRBV7-7, the J gene TRBJ2-1; D perhaps matches TRBD2 (6 bases). Germline V gene sequence: CDR1 SSHAT, CDR2 FNYEAQ (reference sequence). The CDR3 is 16 residues long.

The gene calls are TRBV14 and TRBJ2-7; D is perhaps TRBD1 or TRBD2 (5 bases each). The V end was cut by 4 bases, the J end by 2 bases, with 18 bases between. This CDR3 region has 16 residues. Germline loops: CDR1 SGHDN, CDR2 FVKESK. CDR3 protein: CASSPLEARGAYEQYF. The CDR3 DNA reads TGTGCCAGCAGCCCCCTCGAGGCCCGAGGGGCCTACGAGCAGTACTTC.

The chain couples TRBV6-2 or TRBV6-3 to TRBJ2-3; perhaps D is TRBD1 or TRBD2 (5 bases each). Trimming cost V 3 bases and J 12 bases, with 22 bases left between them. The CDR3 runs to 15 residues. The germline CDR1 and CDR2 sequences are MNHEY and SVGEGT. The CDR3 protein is CASSYKSLGTRSQYF. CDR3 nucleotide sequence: TGTGCCAGCAGTTATAAATCGTTGGGGACGCGGTCCCAGTATTTT.

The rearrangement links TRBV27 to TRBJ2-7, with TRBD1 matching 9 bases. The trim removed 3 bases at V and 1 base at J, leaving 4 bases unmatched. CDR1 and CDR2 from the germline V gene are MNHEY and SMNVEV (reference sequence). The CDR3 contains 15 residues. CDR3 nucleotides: TGTGCCAGCAGTTTGTTGGGACAGGGATCCTACGAGCAGTACTTC. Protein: CASSLLGQGSYEQYF.

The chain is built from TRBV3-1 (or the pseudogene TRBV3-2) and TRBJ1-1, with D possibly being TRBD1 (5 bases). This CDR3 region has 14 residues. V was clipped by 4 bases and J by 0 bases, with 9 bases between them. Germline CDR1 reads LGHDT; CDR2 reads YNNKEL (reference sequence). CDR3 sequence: CASSPGLMNTEAFF. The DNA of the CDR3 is TGTGCCAGCAGCCCGGGACTGATGAACACTGAAGCTTTCTTT.

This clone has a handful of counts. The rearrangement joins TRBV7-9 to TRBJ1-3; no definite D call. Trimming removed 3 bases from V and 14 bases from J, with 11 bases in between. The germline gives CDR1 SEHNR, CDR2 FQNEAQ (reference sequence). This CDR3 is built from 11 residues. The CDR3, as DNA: TGTGCCAGCAGCTTGCTGCGGCCATTATATTTT. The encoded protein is CASSLLRPLYF.

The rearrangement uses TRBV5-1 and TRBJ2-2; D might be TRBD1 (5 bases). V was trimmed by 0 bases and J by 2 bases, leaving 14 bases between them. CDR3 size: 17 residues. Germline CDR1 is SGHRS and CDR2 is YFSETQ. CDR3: CASSLVVGARNTGELFF. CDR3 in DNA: TGCGCCAGCAGCTTGGTTGTAGGGGCCCGAAACACCGGGGAGCTGTTTTTT.

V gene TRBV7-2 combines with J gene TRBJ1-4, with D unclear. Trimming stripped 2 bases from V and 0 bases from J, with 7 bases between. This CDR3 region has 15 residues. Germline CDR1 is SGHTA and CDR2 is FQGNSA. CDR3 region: CASSLSGATNEKLFF. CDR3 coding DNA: TGTGCCAGCAGCTTAAGCGGTGCAACTAATGAAAAACTGTTTTTT.

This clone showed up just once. The CDR3 sequence: CASSQRMNTEAFF. CDR3 DNA sequence: TGTGCCAGTAGTCAACGGATGAACACTGAAGCTTTCTTT. The chain recombines TRBV19 with TRBJ1-1, with D unclear. The V and J ends lost 5 bases and 0 bases respectively, with 7 bases between them. CDR3 length: 13 amino acids. Per the germline V gene, CDR1 is LNHDA and CDR2 is SQIVND (reference sequence). The full variable domain, its missing parts supplied by reference TRBV19 and TRBJ1-1, is DGGITQSPKYLFRKEGQNVTLSCEQNLNHDAMYWYRQDPGQGLRLIYYSQIVNDFQKGDIAEGYSVSREKKESFPLTVTSAQKNPTAFYLCASSQRMNTEAFFGQGTRLTVV.

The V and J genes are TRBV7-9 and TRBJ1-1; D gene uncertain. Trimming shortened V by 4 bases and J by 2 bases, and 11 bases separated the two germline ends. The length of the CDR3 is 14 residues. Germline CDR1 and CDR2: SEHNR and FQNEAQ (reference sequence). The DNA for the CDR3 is TGTGCCAGCAGCTCTCTAAGGATAAACACTGAAGCTTTCTTT. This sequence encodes CASSSLRINTEAFF.

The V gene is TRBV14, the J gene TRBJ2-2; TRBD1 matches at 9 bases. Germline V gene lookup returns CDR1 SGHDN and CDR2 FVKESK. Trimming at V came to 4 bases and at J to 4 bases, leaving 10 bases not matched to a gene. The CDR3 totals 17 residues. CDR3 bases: TGTGCCAGCAGCCGACAGGGGGACAGCGGTCTCACCGGGGAGCTGTTTTTT. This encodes CASSRQGDSGLTGELFF.

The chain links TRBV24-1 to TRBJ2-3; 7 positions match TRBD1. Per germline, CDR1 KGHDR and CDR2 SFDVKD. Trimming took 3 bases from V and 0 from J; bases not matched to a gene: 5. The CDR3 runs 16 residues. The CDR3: CATSDGGQESTDTQYF. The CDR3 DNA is TGTGCCACCAGTGATGGTGGACAGGAGAGCACAGATACGCAGTATTTT.

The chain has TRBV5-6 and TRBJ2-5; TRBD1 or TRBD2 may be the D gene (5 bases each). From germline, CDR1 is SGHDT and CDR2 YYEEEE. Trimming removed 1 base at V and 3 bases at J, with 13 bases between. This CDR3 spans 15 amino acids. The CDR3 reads CASSLWGTDKETQYF. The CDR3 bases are TGTGCCAGCAGCTTGTGGGGGACCGACAAAGAGACCCAGTACTTC.

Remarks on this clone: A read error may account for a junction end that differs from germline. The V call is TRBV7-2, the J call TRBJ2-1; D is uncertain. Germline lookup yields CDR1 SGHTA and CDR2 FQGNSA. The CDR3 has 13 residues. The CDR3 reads CASTLSVGNEQFF. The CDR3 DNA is TGTGCCAGCACCTTAAGCGTAGGGAATGAGCAGTTCTTC.

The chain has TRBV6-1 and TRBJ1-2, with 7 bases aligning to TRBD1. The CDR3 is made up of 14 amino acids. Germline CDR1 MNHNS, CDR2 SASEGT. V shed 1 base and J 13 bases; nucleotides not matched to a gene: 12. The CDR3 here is CASSEDYLGTVLTF. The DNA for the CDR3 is TGTGCCAGCAGTGAAGATTACCTGGGGACAGTTCTCACCTTC.